Below, one TCR beta chain is given with its context. The sample originates from a study of blood T cell repertoires in COVID-19. Study in general: The origin of the acute and convalescent COVID-19 samples was the United States, Italy and Spain. PBMCs, B-cell-depleted T cells, or T cells provided the cDNA or gDNA that made up the material.

In the original processing: Using reference gene primer amplification, nucleated cell counts were estimated. The repertoire was sequenced with immunoSEQ multiplex PCR; TCRdb's copy has only in-frame clones and lacks some. V and J calls and clone size are copied from that table; D and trimming were computed from the DNA. The sample gives roughly 170,000 clones, less than 90% of which show up once; around 20% is in the top ten. The CDR3 is made up of 15 amino acids. The V and J ends lost 0 bases and 10 bases respectively, with 13 bases between them. CDR1 is LGHNA, CDR2 YSLEER, per germline. This receptor was identified in a man between 65 and 85 years old with active or convalescent COVID-19. Sequencing input: peripheral blood. The gene calls are TRBV4-3 and TRBJ1-6, with D possibly matching TRBD1 (6 bases). DNA for the CDR3: TGCGCCAGCAGCCAAGAGACGGGACACGGGTCACCCCTCCACTTT. Translated, it gives CASSQETGHGSPLHF.